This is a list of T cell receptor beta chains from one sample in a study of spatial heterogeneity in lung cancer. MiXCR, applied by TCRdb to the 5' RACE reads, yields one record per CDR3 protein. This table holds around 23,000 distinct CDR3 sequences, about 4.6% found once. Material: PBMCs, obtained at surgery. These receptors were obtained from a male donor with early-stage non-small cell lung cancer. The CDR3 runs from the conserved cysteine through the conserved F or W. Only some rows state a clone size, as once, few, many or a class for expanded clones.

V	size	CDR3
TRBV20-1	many	CSARVGDQPQHF
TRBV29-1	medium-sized	CSGHRDPGGTDTQYF
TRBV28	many	CASSLGIAGRTQYF
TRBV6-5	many	CASSPRDRGNTGELFF
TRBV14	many	CASSQDGLRNEQFF
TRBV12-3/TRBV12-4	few	CASSPWTSGVDEQFF
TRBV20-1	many	CSARVGASEGEQYF
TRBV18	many	CASSPFSGETQYF
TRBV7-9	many	CASSFPQTGGRYTGELFF
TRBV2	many	CASSGDRLVAKNIQYF
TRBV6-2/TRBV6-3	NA	CASSPRDNEQFF
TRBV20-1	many	CSARKGPNYEQYF
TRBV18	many	CASSLTGGAADTQYF
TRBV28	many	CASSPEGRGDLYEQYF
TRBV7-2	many	CASSLRSLNNEQFF
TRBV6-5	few	CASSYSGGQLTGYGYTF
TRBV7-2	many	CASGPRQRREQYF
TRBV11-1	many	CASSLLAGGPDTQYF
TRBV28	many	CASSLFRDRLYEQYF
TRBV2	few	CATGGPYTDTQYF
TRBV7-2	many	CASSYRLGRNYEQYF
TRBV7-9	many	CASSFGQGADEQYF
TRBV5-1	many	CASGGVSTDTQYF
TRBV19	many	CASSISPAGAINTGELFF
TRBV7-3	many	CASSLGGRDGYTF
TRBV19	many	CASSTPGTAPILHF
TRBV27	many	CASIPLRGSSYNEQFF
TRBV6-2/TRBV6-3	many	CASNLPGGILGDGVQFF
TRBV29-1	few	CSVAPGRSNTEAFF
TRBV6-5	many	CASSSRGRGDAGYTF
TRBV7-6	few	CASSPGLAGAAETQYF
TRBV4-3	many	CASSQGLAGVGELFF
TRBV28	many	CASSFGLASNEQFF
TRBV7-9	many	CASSFGESPLHF
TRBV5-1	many	CASSLGGETQPQHF
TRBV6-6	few	CASGVGQGYQPQHF
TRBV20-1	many	CSGQLSDTQYF
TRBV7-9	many	CASSLSASEYEQYF
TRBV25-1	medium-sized	CASSESLELVDTQYF
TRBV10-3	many	CAISPTGTGADTQYF
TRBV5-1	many	CASSLTASNEQFF
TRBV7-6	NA	CASSPTGVDIQYF
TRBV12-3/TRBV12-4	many	CASSNTDSPLHF
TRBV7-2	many	CASSLVSGRAGTDTQYF
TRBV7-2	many	CASSLWVGTGELFF
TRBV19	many	CASSIPGEFYNSPLHF
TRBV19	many	CASSKGFTTNEKLFF
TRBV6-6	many	CASNNGKGLSNEQFF
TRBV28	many	CASSLRTVYEQYF
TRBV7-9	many	CASSFRQVEDTQYF
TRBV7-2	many	CASSKQGALSYEQYF
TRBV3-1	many	CASSQDPLPIGKEGNEQFF
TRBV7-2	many	CASSIDGTGLPRTQYF
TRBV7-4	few	CASSLTWTGNNEQFF
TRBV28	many	CASSFRQGNEKLFF
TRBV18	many	CASSPVDSGANVLTF